This TCR beta chain was captured by sequencing in a study of T cell responses to AZD1222 COVID-19 vaccine. As for the study in general: Pooling was applied to second doses at about 4 or about 12 weeks.

Using immunoSEQ multiplex PCR, the repertoire was profiled, and TCRdb retains in-frame clones only, with some absent. The table lists about 260,000 clones, just over 90% of them singletons. Findings and caveats of the study: Reportedly, close to half of spike-specific TCRs are directed against unmutated variant regions. Repertoires were collected only later (after the peak T cell response had occurred). Among the donors, most were white British and more were female, and clonal diversity was possibly underestimated.

With respect to this clone: The antigen is unknown.

The receptor's source is an adult in good health. Sequenced material: peripheral blood, taken on day 0 of AZD1222 vaccination.

CDR3 sequence reads: CASSVLGTGNYGYTF. The CDR3 nucleotides are TGTGCCAGCAGCGTTTTAGGGACAGGGAACTATGGCTACACCTTC. J is TRBJ1-2 and V is TRBV9, with 9 bases that match TRBD1. With 2 bases clipped from V and 2 bases from J, the junction kept 4 bases outside the gene matches. The V gene's germline CDR1 is SGDLS and CDR2 YYNGEE. CDR3 length equals 15 residues.